Following are 9 T cell receptor beta chains from one sample sequenced in a study of shared clonotypes between healthy human individuals. Using immunoSEQ multiplex PCR, the repertoire was profiled, and TCRdb retains in-frame clones only, with some absent. The sample shows 85,000 to 100,000 clones, approximately 63% of them seen only once. The sample comprised memory CD8+ T cells sorted from blood. Sample subset: CD45RO+ cells pooled with CCR7-negative TemRA cells. Every receptor here comes from a man between 25 and 39 years old in good health.

The chain is built from TRBV11-2 and TRBJ1-2; TRBD1 matches at 7 bases. The CDR3 covers 14 residues. Germline V gives CDR1 SGHAT, CDR2 FQNNGV. V dropped 5 bases and J dropped 7; count of bases not matched to a gene: 10. The CDR3 protein is CASSRDSAYAGYTF. CDR3 DNA: TGTGCCAGCAGCCGGGACAGCGCCTATGCTGGCTACACCTTC.

As regards this clone: Just one base apart from a much larger clone, this may be a read error. The DNA for the CDR3 is TGCAGCGTTGAAGAGGGCAGCGGGGGGTACAATGAGCAGTTCTTC. This codes for CSVEEGSGGYNEQFF. J is TRBJ2-1 and V is TRBV29-1, with 9 bases matching TRBD2. The CDR3 is made up of 15 amino acids. CDR1 and CDR2 from the germline V gene are SQVTM and ANQGSEA. Losses at the gene ends were 0 bases for V and 4 bases for J; bases not matched to a gene: 4.

This clone showed up many times. The V gene is TRBV27, the J gene TRBJ2-6; possible D gene TRBD1, 5 bases. V shed 3 bases and J shed 0 bases, with 12 bases lying between them. The germline V gene encodes CDR1 MNHEY and CDR2 SMNVEV (reference sequence). CDR3 length: 17 residues. The CDR3 sequence: CASSFDRETSGANVLTF. The CDR3 DNA reads TGTGCCAGCAGTTTCGACAGAGAAACCTCTGGGGCCAACGTCCTGACTTTC.

The chain couples TRBV19 to TRBJ2-5, with TRBD1 matching over 7 bases. The CDR3 has 15 amino acids. Trimming took 6 bases from V and 1 from J; bases not matched to a gene: 8. Germline V gene sequence: CDR1 LNHDA, CDR2 SQIVND (reference sequence). CDR3: CASSPGTDSQETQYF. The DNA of the CDR3 is TGTGCCAGTAGCCCCGGGACAGACAGCCAAGAGACCCAGTACTTC. The complete variable domain, with remaining parts taken from reference TRBV19 and TRBJ2-5, reads DGGITQSPKYLFRKEGQNVTLSCEQNLNHDAMYWYRQDPGQGLRLIYYSQIVNDFQKGDIAEGYSVSREKKESFPLTVTSAQKNPTAFYLCASSPGTDSQETQYFGPGTRLLVL.

This clone has more than one count but fewer than ten. The V and J genes are TRBV11-2 and TRBJ2-7; D possibly matches TRBD1 or TRBD2 (5 bases each). The CDR3 runs 15 residues. CDR1 is SGHAT, CDR2 FQNNGV, per germline. The V and J ends lost 3 bases and 1 base respectively, with 13 bases between them. The CDR3 DNA reads as TGTGCCAGCAGCTTCTGGCAGGGACCTTCCTACGAGCAGTACTTC. It codes for CASSFWQGPSYEQYF.

The CDR3 loop is CASSLDWVGSNTEAFF. CDR3 coding DNA: TGTGCCAGCAGCTTAGATTGGGTGGGGTCGAACACTGAAGCTTTCTTT. This chain links TRBV11-2 with TRBJ1-1; D is unresolved. The V gene lost 0 bases and the J gene lost 1 base, with 12 bases spanning the gap. The CDR3 is 16 amino acids. CDR1 and CDR2 from the germline V gene are SGHAT and FQNNGV.

Turning to this clone: This sequence may be a read error, since a much larger clone differs from it by one base. The chain uses TRBV6-4 and TRBJ2-1; 13 bases fit TRBD2. The CDR3 is made up of 14 amino acids. Per germline, CDR1 MRHNA and CDR2 SNTAGT. Trimming took 4 bases from V and 6 from J; bases not matched to a gene: 0. The CDR3, as DNA: TGTGCCAGCAGTGGGACTAGCGGGAGCAATGAGCAGTTCTTC. It codes for CASSGTSGSNEQFF.

This chain uses TRBV4-2 with TRBJ2-1; 10 bases line up with TRBD1. The V segment lost 5 bases and the J segment 15 bases; nucleotides outside the gene matches: 16. Germline V gene sequence: CDR1 LGHNA, CDR2 YNFKEQ. The CDR3 loop spans 15 amino acids. CDR3 in amino acids: CASSGTGELDLDPFF. The CDR3 DNA is TGTGCCAGCAGCGGGACAGGGGAGTTGGACCTAGATCCGTTCTTC.

The J gene is TRBJ2-2, the V gene TRBV19; D is ambiguous. Germline V gene data show CDR1 as LNHDA and CDR2 as SQIVND (reference sequence). This CDR3 is built from 11 residues. The ends were cut back, 8 bases at V and 1 base at J, with 2 bases in the middle. CDR3: CASRNTGELFF. CDR3 DNA sequence: TGTGCCAGTCGGAACACCGGGGAGCTGTTTTTT.